These 21 T cell receptor beta chains were all obtained from the same sample, sequenced in a study of T cell responses to AZD1222 COVID-19 vaccine. Profiling relied on immunoSEQ multiplex PCR, and the TCRdb table lists in-frame clones only, not all of them. The data hold under 200,000 clones, with more than 90% observed a single time. The sequencing used peripheral blood, collected 28 days after the second dose of the MenACWY control vaccine. All receptors come from an adult who received the MenACWY meningococcal vaccine as a control.

The chain employs TRBV9 and TRBJ1-1; 11 positions agree with TRBD1. Trimming cost V 3 bases and J 3 bases; bases outside gene matches: 4. The CDR3 loop spans 15 amino acids. The V gene's germline CDR1 is SGDLS and CDR2 YYNGEE. The DNA for the CDR3 is TGTGCCAGCAGCGAGACGGGACAGGGGGACACTGAAGCTTTCTTT. This gives the protein CASSETGQGDTEAFF.

This rearrangement joins TRBV9 to TRBJ1-1; D is unresolved. Germline V gene sequence: CDR1 SGDLS, CDR2 YYNGEE. V was pared by 4 bases and J by 4 bases, with 11 bases between. The CDR3 is 13 residues long. CDR3 DNA: TGTGCCAGCAGCAGGGATAGAGGCACTGAAGCTTTCTTT. Translation gives CASSRDRGTEAFF. Full variable domain (remainder filled in from reference TRBV9 and TRBJ1-1): DSGVTQTPKHLITATGQRVTLRCSPRSGDLSVYWYQQSLDQGLQFLIQYYNGEERAKGNILERFSAQQFPDLHSELNLSSLELGDSALYFCASSRDRGTEAFFGQGTRLTVV.

The chain links TRBV24-1 to TRBJ2-3; TRBD1 might be the D (6 bases). Germline-derived CDR1 and CDR2 are KGHDR and SFDVKD. V lost 0 bases, J lost 2 bases, and 17 bases lay in between. The CDR3 totals 18 residues. CDR3 in amino acids: CATSDLGTGSPFTDTQYF. CDR3 bases: TGTGCCACCAGTGATTTGGGAACAGGGTCCCCTTTCACAGATACGCAGTATTTT.

The rearrangement links TRBV19 to TRBJ2-3; 9 bases fit TRBD2. V was clipped by 4 bases and J by 0 bases; unmatched bases: 5. Germline CDR1 is LNHDA and CDR2 is SQIVND (reference sequence). The CDR3 sequence is 16 residues long. CDR3 nucleotides: TGTGCCAGTAGTAACAGACTAGCGGACAGCACAGATACGCAGTATTTT. It codes for CASSNRLADSTDTQYF.

This clone was found once. V usage is TRBV18 and J usage is TRBJ1-1; D gene ambiguous. Per the germline V gene, CDR1 is KGHSH and CDR2 is LQKENI. This CDR3 is 13 amino acids long. V lost 2 bases and J 4 bases, leaving 8 bases between the germline ends. Written as DNA, the CDR3 is TGTGCCAGCTCACCATTCGACGGCACTGAAGCTTTCTTT. The encoded protein is CASSPFDGTEAFF.

This clone was recorded once. The V and J genes are TRBV18 and TRBJ2-7; D possibly uses TRBD1 or TRBD2 (5 bases each). CDR3 length: 13 residues. V lost 2 bases, J lost 3 bases, and 8 bases lay in between. CDR1 is KGHSH, CDR2 LQKENI, per germline. For the CDR3, the DNA is TGTGCCAGCTCACCAGGGACGGACTACGAGCAGTACTTC. Translation gives CASSPGTDYEQYF.

V gene TRBV7-8 combines with J gene TRBJ2-3; possible D gene TRBD1, 5 bases. V was cut by 8 bases and J by 5 bases, with 14 bases left in between. Germline-derived CDR1 and CDR2 are SGHVS and FQNEAQ. The CDR3 sequence is 13 residues long. DNA for the CDR3: TGTGCCAGCGGTCCATCAAGGGGAGATACGCAGTATTTT. Its protein is CASGPSRGDTQYF.

The V call is TRBV19, the J call TRBJ1-1, with D unresolved. The V end lost 6 bases, the J end lost 1 base, and 6 bases lay between the germline ends. The germline V gene has CDR1 LNHDA and CDR2 SQIVND (reference sequence). The CDR3 loop spans 12 amino acids. This CDR3 reads CASSQRNTEAFF. The CDR3 DNA reads TGTGCCAGTAGCCAAAGGAACACTGAAGCTTTCTTT. The whole variable domain, remainder taken from reference TRBV19 and TRBJ1-1, is DGGITQSPKYLFRKEGQNVTLSCEQNLNHDAMYWYRQDPGQGLRLIYYSQIVNDFQKGDIAEGYSVSREKKESFPLTVTSAQKNPTAFYLCASSQRNTEAFFGQGTRLTVV.

The chain is built from TRBV5-1 and TRBJ2-7; D may match TRBD1 or TRBD2 (5 bases each). This CDR3 spans 15 amino acids. Germline CDR1 is SGHRS and CDR2 is YFSETQ. Trimming removed 6 bases from V and 3 bases from J, with 19 bases in between. CDR3 sequence: CASTRGDGAVYEQYF. For the CDR3, the DNA is TGCGCCAGCACCCGAGGGGACGGGGCAGTCTACGAGCAGTACTTC.

The genes are TRBV6-5 and TRBJ2-1; D remains unclear. Trimming removed 5 bases from V and 0 bases from J, with 11 bases in between. This CDR3 region has 15 residues. CDR1 and CDR2 from the germline V gene are MNHEY and SVGAGI. CDR3 DNA sequence: TGTGCCAGCAGTCTAGTGTTAAGCTCCTACAATGAGCAGTTCTTC. Amino acids: CASSLVLSSYNEQFF.

As DNA, the CDR3 is TGCGCCAGCAGCGGGGGACTAGCCGTTACAGATACGCAGTATTTT. Protein sequence: CASSGGLAVTDTQYF. V is TRBV5-1 and J is TRBJ2-3, with 9 bases matching TRBD2. V shed 4 bases and J 3 bases; nucleotides not matched to a gene: 6. The CDR3 length is 15 residues. CDR1 and CDR2 from the germline V gene are SGHRS and YFSETQ.

The DNA for the CDR3 is TGTGCCAGTAGGGTGCAGGGGGCCCCCAATGCCGAGCAGTACTTC. Residues: CASRVQGAPNAEQYF. The rearrangement joins TRBV19 to TRBJ2-7; 8 nucleotides line up with TRBD1. The V gene's germline CDR1 is LNHDA and CDR2 SQIVND (reference sequence). V gave up 6 bases and J gave up 6 bases; unmatched junction bases: 13. This CDR3 contains 15 residues.

The gene calls are TRBV11-2 and TRBJ2-1, with D tentatively TRBD2 (6 bases). Germline CDR1 SGHAT, CDR2 FQNNGV. Trimming shortened V by 2 bases and J by 10 bases, and 30 bases separated the two germline ends. The CDR3 spans 19 residues. The CDR3 sequence: CASSLSGALRRAPPREQFF. CDR3 DNA: TGTGCCAGCAGCTTATCGGGAGCTCTGAGACGGGCCCCTCCACGGGAGCAGTTCTTC.

The table lists this clone with a count of one. The genes are TRBV28 and TRBJ1-2; D gene ambiguous. V was pared by 2 bases and J by 5 bases, with 9 bases between. The length of the CDR3 is 13 residues. Germline loops: CDR1 MDHEN, CDR2 SYDVKM. The DNA of the CDR3 is TGTGCCAGCAGTTTACTGGGAGGATATGGCTACACCTTC. This sequence encodes CASSLLGGYGYTF.

V is TRBV6-2 or TRBV6-3 and J is TRBJ1-1, with 8 bases fitting TRBD1. The germline V gene has CDR1 MNHEY and CDR2 SVGEGT. The CDR3 is 14 residues long. V was clipped by 6 bases and J by 1 base; unmatched bases: 4. The DNA for the CDR3 is TGTGCCAGCAGCGACAGGGGCGGGAACACTGAAGCTTTCTTT. Its translation is CASSDRGGNTEAFF.

This chain joins TRBV29-1 and TRBJ1-1; no reliable D call. From germline, CDR1 is SQVTM and CDR2 ANQGSEA. V lost 8 bases, J lost 0 bases, and 10 bases lay in between. The CDR3 runs to 12 residues. CDR3 sequence reads: CSPVEMNTEAFF. The CDR3 DNA reads TGCAGCCCCGTGGAGATGAACACTGAAGCTTTCTTT.

This clone came up once. The V gene is TRBV5-1, the J gene TRBJ2-1; D unresolved. Trimming removed 0 bases from V and 4 bases from J, with 11 bases in between. This CDR3 region has 15 residues. Germline values: CDR1 SGHRS, CDR2 YFSETQ. In nucleotides, the CDR3 is TGCGCCAGCAGCTTGGATCCCGCTCCTTACAATGAGCAGTTCTTC. This gives the protein CASSLDPAPYNEQFF.

The count of this clone is one. The CDR3, as DNA: TGTGCCAGTAGGGACTACCTCACTGGGGCCAACGTCCTGACTTTC. Translated, it gives CASRDYLTGANVLTF. V and J are TRBV19 and TRBJ2-6; the D gene is possibly TRBD2 (6 bases). CDR1 LNHDA and CDR2 SQIVND come from the germline V gene (reference sequence). The CDR3 totals 15 residues. Trimming stripped 6 bases from V and 2 bases from J, with 11 bases between.

The V and J genes are TRBV25-1 and TRBJ1-6; 8 bases are a match to TRBD1. CDR1 is MGHDK and CDR2 is SYGVNS in the germline V gene. This CDR3 is 17 amino acids long. The ends lost 2 bases at V and 8 bases at J; junction bases unmatched: 11. The DNA for the CDR3 is TGTGCCAGCAGTGAAGGCAGGGGGCTAAACTCGGATTCACCCCTCCACTTT. Encoded protein: CASSEGRGLNSDSPLHF.

The V and J genes are TRBV11-2 and TRBJ2-1; 11 nucleotides line up with TRBD2. Losses at the gene ends were 0 bases for V and 4 bases for J; bases not matched to a gene: 5. Germline V lookup: CDR1 SGHAT, CDR2 FQNNGV. The CDR3 contains 17 residues. This CDR3 is CASSLDRPSGRYNEQFF. The CDR3, as DNA: TGTGCCAGCAGCTTAGATCGGCCTAGCGGGAGGTACAATGAGCAGTTCTTC.

The chain uses TRBV19 and TRBJ1-1; D call uncertain. The length of the CDR3 is 16 residues. Germline V lookup: CDR1 LNHDA, CDR2 SQIVND (reference sequence). Trimming removed 3 bases from V and 0 bases from J, with 14 bases in between. The CDR3 loop reads CASSISPSSMNTEAFF. CDR3 in DNA: TGTGCCAGTAGTATTAGTCCCAGCTCAATGAACACTGAAGCTTTCTTT. The full variable domain, with the rest looked up from reference TRBV19 and TRBJ1-1, is DGGITQSPKYLFRKEGQNVTLSCEQNLNHDAMYWYRQDPGQGLRLIYYSQIVNDFQKGDIAEGYSVSREKKESFPLTVTSAQKNPTAFYLCASSISPSSMNTEAFFGQGTRLTVV.